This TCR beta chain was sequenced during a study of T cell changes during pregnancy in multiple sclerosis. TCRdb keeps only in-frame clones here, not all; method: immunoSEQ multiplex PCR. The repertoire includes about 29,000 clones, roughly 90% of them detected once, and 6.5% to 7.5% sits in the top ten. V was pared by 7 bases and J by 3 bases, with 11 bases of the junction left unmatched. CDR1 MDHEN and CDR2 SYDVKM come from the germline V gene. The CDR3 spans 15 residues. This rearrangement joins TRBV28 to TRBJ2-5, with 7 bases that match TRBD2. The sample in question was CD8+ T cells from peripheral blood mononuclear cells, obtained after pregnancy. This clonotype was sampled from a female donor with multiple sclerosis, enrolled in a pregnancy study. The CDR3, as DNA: TGTGCCAGCACCCAGGCGGCTAGCGGAAAAGAGACCCAGTACTTC. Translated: CASTQAASGKETQYF.